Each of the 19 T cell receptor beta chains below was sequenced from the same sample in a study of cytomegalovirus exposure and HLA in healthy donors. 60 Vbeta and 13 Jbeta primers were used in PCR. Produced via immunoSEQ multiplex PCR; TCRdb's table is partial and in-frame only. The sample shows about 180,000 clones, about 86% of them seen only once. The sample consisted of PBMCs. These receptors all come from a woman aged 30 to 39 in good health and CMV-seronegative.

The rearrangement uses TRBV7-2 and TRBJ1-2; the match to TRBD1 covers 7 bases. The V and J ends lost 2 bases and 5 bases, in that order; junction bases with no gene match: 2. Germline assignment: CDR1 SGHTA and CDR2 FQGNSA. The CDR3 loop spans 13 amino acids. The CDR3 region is CASSLNRGYGYTF. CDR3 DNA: TGTGCCAGCAGCTTAAACAGGGGTTATGGCTACACCTTC.

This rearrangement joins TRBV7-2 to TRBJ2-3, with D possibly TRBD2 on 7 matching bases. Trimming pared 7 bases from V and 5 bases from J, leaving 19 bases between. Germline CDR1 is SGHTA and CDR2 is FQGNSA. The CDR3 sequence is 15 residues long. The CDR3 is CASKSQQGGGDTQYF. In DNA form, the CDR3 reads TGTGCCAGCAAATCTCAACAGGGAGGGGGAGATACGCAGTATTTT.

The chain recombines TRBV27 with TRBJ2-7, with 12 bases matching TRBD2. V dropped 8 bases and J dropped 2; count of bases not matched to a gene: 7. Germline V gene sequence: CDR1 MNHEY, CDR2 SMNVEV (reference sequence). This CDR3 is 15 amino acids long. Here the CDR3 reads CASGLAGWGTYEQYF. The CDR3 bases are TGTGCCAGCGGACTAGCGGGATGGGGGACCTACGAGCAGTACTTC.

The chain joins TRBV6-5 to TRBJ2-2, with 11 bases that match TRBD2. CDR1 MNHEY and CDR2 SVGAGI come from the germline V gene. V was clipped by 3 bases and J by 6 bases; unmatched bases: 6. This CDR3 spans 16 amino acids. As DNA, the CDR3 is TGTGCCAGCAGTTATAGTAGCGGGGGGGCTTCCGGGGAGCTGTTTTTT. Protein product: CASSYSSGGASGELFF.

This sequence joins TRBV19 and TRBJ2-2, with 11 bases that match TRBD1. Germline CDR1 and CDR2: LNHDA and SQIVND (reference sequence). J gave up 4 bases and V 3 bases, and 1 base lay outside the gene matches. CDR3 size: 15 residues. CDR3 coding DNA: TGTGCCAGTAGTATCGGGACAGGGGGCACCGGGGAGCTGTTTTTT. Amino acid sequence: CASSIGTGGTGELFF.

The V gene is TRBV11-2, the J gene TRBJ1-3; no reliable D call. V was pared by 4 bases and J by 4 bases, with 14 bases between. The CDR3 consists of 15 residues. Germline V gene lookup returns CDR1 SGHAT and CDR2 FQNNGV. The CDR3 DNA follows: TGTGCCAGCAGCTCACCTATGCGTACGGGAAACACCATATATTTT. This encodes CASSSPMRTGNTIYF.

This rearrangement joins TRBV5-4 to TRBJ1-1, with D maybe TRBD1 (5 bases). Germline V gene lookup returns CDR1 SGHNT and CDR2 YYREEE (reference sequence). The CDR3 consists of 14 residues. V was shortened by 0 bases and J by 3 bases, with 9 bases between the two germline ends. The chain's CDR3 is CASSLVGADTEAFF. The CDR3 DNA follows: TGTGCCAGCAGCTTGGTAGGGGCGGACACTGAAGCTTTCTTT.

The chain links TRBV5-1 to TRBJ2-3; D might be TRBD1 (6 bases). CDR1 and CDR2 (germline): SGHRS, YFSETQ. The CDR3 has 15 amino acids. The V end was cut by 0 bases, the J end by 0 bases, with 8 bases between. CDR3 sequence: CASSLGDTSTDTQYF. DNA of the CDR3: TGCGCCAGCAGCTTGGGGGACACAAGCACAGATACGCAGTATTTT.

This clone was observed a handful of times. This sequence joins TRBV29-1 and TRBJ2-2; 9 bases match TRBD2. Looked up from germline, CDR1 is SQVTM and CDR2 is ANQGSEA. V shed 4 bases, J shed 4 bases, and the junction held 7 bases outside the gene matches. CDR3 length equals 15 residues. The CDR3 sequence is CSVVGLARSTGELFF. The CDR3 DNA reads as TGCAGCGTTGTGGGACTAGCTCGAAGCACCGGGGAGCTGTTTTTT.

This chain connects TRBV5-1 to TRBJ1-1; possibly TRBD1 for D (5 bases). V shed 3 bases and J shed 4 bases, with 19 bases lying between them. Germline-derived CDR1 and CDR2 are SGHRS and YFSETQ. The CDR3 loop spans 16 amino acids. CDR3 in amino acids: CASSYGGLQVPTEAFF. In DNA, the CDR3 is TGCGCCAGCAGCTACGGGGGACTCCAAGTCCCCACTGAAGCTTTCTTT. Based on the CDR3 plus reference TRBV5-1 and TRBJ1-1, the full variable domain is KAGVTQTPRYLIKTRGQQVTLSCSPISGHRSVSWYQQTPGQGLQFLFEYFSETQRNKGNFPGRFSGRQFSNSRSEMNVSTLELGDSALYLCASSYGGLQVPTEAFFGQGTRLTVV.

CDR3 bases: TGTGCCAGCAGTGTCGGGTCCACGTACCAAGAGACCCAGTACTTC. Its protein product is CASSVGSTYQETQYF. The chain carries TRBV6-1 and TRBJ2-5; D is undetermined. The CDR3 totals 15 residues. Trimming took off 4 bases at V and 0 bases at J, with 12 bases between the two ends. Germline lookup yields CDR1 MNHNS and CDR2 SASEGT.

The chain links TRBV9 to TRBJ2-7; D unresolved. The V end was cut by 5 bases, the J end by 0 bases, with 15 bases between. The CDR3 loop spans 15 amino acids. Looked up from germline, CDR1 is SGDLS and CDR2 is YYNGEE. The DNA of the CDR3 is TGTGCCAGCAGAGAGGCCACACTCAGCTCCTACGAGCAGTACTTC. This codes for CASREATLSSYEQYF.

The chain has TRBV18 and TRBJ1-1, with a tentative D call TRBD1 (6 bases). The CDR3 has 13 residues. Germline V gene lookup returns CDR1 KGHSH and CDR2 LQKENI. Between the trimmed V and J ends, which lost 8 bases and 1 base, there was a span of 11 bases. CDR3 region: CASQPDRNTEAFF. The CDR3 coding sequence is TGTGCCAGCCAACCGGACAGGAACACTGAAGCTTTCTTT.

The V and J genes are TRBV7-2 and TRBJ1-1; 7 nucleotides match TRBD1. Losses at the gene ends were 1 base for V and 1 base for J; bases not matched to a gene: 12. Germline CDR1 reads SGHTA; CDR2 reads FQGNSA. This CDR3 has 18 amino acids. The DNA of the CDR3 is TGTGCCAGCAGCTTAGTATTTGTCAGGACAGGACCGAACACTGAAGCTTTCTTT. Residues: CASSLVFVRTGPNTEAFF.

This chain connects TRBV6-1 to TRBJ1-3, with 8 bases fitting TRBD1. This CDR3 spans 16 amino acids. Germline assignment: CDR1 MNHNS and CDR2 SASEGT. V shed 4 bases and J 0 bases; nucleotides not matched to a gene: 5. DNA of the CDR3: TGTGCCAGCAGTGTACGACAGGGGACCTCTGGAAACACCATATATTTT. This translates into CASSVRQGTSGNTIYF.

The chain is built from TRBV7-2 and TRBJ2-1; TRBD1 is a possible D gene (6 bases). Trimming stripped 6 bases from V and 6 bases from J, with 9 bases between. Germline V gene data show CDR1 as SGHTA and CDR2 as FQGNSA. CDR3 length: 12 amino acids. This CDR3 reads CASRKGGNEQFF. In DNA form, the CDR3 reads TGTGCCAGCAGGAAAGGGGGCAATGAGCAGTTCTTC.

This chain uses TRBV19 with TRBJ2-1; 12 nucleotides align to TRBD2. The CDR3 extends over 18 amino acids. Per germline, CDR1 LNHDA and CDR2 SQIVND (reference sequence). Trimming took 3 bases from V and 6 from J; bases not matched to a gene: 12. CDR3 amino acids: CASSINGVGLAGVNEQFF. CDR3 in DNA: TGTGCCAGTAGTATTAATGGGGTGGGACTAGCGGGCGTCAATGAGCAGTTCTTC.

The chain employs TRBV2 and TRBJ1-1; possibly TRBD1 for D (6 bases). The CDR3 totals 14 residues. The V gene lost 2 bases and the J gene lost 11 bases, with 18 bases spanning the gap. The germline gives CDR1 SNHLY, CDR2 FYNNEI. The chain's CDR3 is CASSEIRGSGEAFF. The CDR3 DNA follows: TGTGCCAGCAGTGAAATTAGGGGGTCAGGGGAGGCTTTCTTT.

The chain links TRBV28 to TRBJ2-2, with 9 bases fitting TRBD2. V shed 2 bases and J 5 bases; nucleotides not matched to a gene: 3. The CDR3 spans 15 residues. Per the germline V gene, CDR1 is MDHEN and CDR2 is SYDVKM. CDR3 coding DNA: TGTGCCAGCAGTTTAATAGCGGGAGAAACCGGGGAGCTGTTTTTT. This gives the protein CASSLIAGETGELFF. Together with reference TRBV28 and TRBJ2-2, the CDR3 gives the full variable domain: DVKVTQSSRYLVKRTGEKVFLECVQDMDHENMFWYRQDPGLGLRLIYFSYDVKMKEKGDIPEGYSVSREKKERFSLILESASTNQTSMYLCASSLIAGETGELFFGEGSRLTVL.